This is a list of T cell receptor beta chains from one sample in a study of CD8 T cells in ankylosing spondylitis. TCRdb fed the 5' RACE reads into MiXCR, producing one record per CDR3 protein. The data contain about 30,000 distinct CDR3 sequences, more than 25% of them singletons. The specimen sequenced was synovial fluid, either unsorted or a sorted T cell fraction (not recorded which). These receptor sequences come from a male donor with ankylosing spondylitis. Each CDR3 is given with its conserved first and last residue. The D gene is left open where the match is weak. Clone sizes are given selectively: once, few, many, or a class where the clone is expanded.

j_gene,v_gene,d_gene,abundance,CDR3aa,CDR3nt
TRBJ1-2,TRBV4-1,-,few,CASSQDLGGLDYGYTF,TGCGCCAGCAGCCAAGATTTGGGGGGGTTAGACTATGGCTACACCTTC
TRBJ2-3,TRBV12-3/TRBV12-4,-,few,CASGRGGTDTQYF,TGTGCCAGCGGGAGGGGGGGGACAGATACGCAGTATTTT
TRBJ2-4,TRBV20-1,-,few,CSAQKTWGNDIQYF,TGCAGTGCTCAGAAGACGTGGGGGAACGACATTCAGTACTTC
TRBJ1-3,TRBV21-1,-,-,CAGGTGVSAGNTIYF,TGTGCCGGCGGGACAGGGGTGAGTGCTGGAAACACCATATATTTT
TRBJ2-2,TRBV2,TRBD2,many,CASSVPSGRAVTGELFF,TGTGCCAGCAGTGTGCCTAGCGGGAGGGCCGTCACCGGGGAGCTGTTTTTT
TRBJ1-4,TRBV13,TRBD1,few,CASSPGTGGSEKLFF,TGTGCCAGCAGCCCGGGGACAGGGGGAAGCGAAAAACTGTTTTTT
TRBJ2-1,TRBV6-2/TRBV6-3,-,few,CASSSTYRDKSSNEQFF,TGTGCCAGCAGTTCAACTTATCGGGACAAAAGTTCCAATGAGCAGTTCTTC
TRBJ2-1,TRBV7-9,-,-,CASSSQVRLRTYNEQFF,TGTGCCAGCAGCTCCCAGGTCAGGCTTCGGACCTACAATGAGCAGTTCTTC
TRBJ2-1,TRBV24-1,-,-,CATSAGSGDEQFF,TGTGCCACCAGTGCGGGGTCAGGCGATGAGCAGTTCTTC
TRBJ2-1,TRBV18,-,few,CASSPRSSKAYNEQFF,TGTGCCAGCTCACCACGTTCTAGCAAGGCCTACAATGAGCAGTTCTTC
TRBJ1-2,TRBV7-8,-,few,CASSYSRGGYTF,TGTGCCAGCAGCTATAGTAGGGGTGGCTACACCTTC
TRBJ2-7,TRBV20-1,-,-,CSARPRGLSSYEQYF,TGCAGTGCTAGACCCCGGGGGCTATCCTCCTACGAGCAGTACTTC
TRBJ1-1,TRBV4-2,TRBD1,few,CASSQDLDRVTEAFF,TGTGCCAGCAGCCAAGATTTAGACAGGGTCACTGAAGCTTTCTTT
TRBJ2-1,TRBV19,-,few,CASKVSGSTYNEQFF,TGTGCCAGTAAAGTGAGCGGGTCAACCTACAATGAGCAGTTCTTC
TRBJ1-4,TRBV7-2,-,few,CASSLIVGTNEKLFF,TGTGCCAGCAGCCTTATCGTAGGAACTAATGAAAAACTGTTTTTT
TRBJ1-3,TRBV6-1,TRBD1,-,CASSERRTGSSGNTIYF,TGTGCCAGCAGTGAAAGACGGACAGGGAGCTCTGGAAACACCATATATTTT
TRBJ2-3,TRBV25-1,TRBD1,few,CASSEGQGETDTQYF,TGTGCCAGCAGCGAGGGACAGGGGGAGACAGATACGCAGTATTTT